A single sample is the source of the 30 T cell receptor beta chains below, sequenced in a study of vaccination effects on CD4 cells after COVID-19. Antigens of these TCRs are unknown. Profiling relied on immunoSEQ multiplex PCR, and the TCRdb table lists in-frame clones only, not all of them. In the table there are roughly 75,000 clones, approximately 70% of which are singletons. Within the ViraFEST assay, antigen-specific CD4+ T cells underwent expansion with viral peptide pools prior to sequencing. Researchers isolated CD4+ T cells once about 11 days of culture had elapsed. Nucleocapsid antibody tests were negative, and the vaccine recipients had no prior SARS-CoV-2 infection. Material: CD4+ T cells from PBMCs cultured with HCoV-OC43 spike peptides, obtained before COVID-19 vaccination. Specified subset: HCoV-OC43 spike overlapping peptide pool stimulation. These receptors all come from a human donor who received a COVID-19 vaccine.

V gene TRBV5-1 combines with J gene TRBJ1-6; no reliable D call. The germline V gene encodes CDR1 SGHRS and CDR2 YFSETQ. With 0 bases removed from V and 14 bases from J, the gap between germline ends came to 18 bases. This CDR3 comprises 15 residues. The CDR3 loop is CASSLEGGIKRALHF. The CDR3 nucleotides read TGCGCCAGCAGCTTGGAGGGCGGGATTAAAAGGGCCCTCCACTTT. Full variable domain (outside the CDR3, taken from reference TRBV5-1 and TRBJ1-6): KAGVTQTPRYLIKTRGQQVTLSCSPISGHRSVSWYQQTPGQGLQFLFEYFSETQRNKGNFPGRFSGRQFSNSRSEMNVSTLELGDSALYLCASSLEGGIKRALHFGNGTRLTVT.

This chain joins TRBV5-1 and TRBJ1-1; D gene ambiguous. The V gene's germline CDR1 is SGHRS and CDR2 YFSETQ. Trimming pared 3 bases from V and 5 bases from J, leaving 14 bases between. This CDR3 comprises 14 residues. CDR3 residues: CASSSELVSTEAFF. The CDR3 bases are TGCGCCAGCAGCTCAGAATTGGTCAGTACTGAAGCTTTCTTT. Full variable domain (remainder filled in from reference TRBV5-1 and TRBJ1-1): KAGVTQTPRYLIKTRGQQVTLSCSPISGHRSVSWYQQTPGQGLQFLFEYFSETQRNKGNFPGRFSGRQFSNSRSEMNVSTLELGDSALYLCASSSELVSTEAFFGQGTRLTVV.

This chain connects TRBV6-4 to TRBJ1-3; 8 nucleotides align to TRBD1. V lost 6 bases and J lost 2; bases outside the gene matches: 18. CDR3 length: 19 amino acids. From germline, CDR1 is MRHNA and CDR2 SNTAGT. The CDR3 protein is CASRSNGQGSGRAGNTIYF. Here the CDR3 DNA reads TGTGCCAGCAGAAGCAATGGACAGGGTTCCGGTAGGGCTGGAAACACCATATATTTT.

V gene TRBV5-6 combines with J gene TRBJ2-7; D is unclear. The ends were cut back, 4 bases at V and 4 bases at J, with 12 bases in the middle. CDR1 is SGHDT, CDR2 YYEEEE, per germline. The CDR3 extends over 13 amino acids. DNA of the CDR3: TGTGCCAGCAGCGTCTTTCGTGGTTACGAGCAGTACGTC. Its translation: CASSVFRGYEQYV.

This clone was observed once. The chain joins TRBV9 to TRBJ2-7, with D perhaps assigned TRBD1 or TRBD2 (6 bases each). This CDR3 has 11 amino acids. Germline-derived CDR1 and CDR2 are SGDLS and YYNGEE. The V end was cut by 3 bases, the J end by 9 bases, with 10 bases between. Here the CDR3 DNA reads TGTGCCAGCAGCGAAAGGGGGGCGCAGTACGTC. The encoded protein is CASSERGAQYV.

Here the CDR3 DNA reads TGTGCCAGTAGTGCCGGACAGACCCTCTATGGCTACACCTTC. Translating it yields CASSAGQTLYGYTF. This rearrangement joins TRBV19 to TRBJ1-2, with D possibly being TRBD1 (6 bases). V lost 5 bases to trimming and J lost 4 bases, with 14 bases between them. CDR3 length equals 14 residues. Germline-derived CDR1 and CDR2 are LNHDA and SQIVND (reference sequence).

The chain uses TRBV4-1 and TRBJ1-2, with D maybe TRBD1 (5 bases). Trimming pared 2 bases from V and 7 bases from J, leaving 8 bases between. Germline V gene lookup returns CDR1 MGHRA and CDR2 YSYEKL. This CDR3 has 12 amino acids. The CDR3 nucleotides are TGCGCCAGCAGCCAACAGGGTTTTGGCTACACCTTC. Translated, it gives CASSQQGFGYTF.

This chain connects TRBV5-4 to TRBJ1-5; TRBD1 matches 8 bases. The CDR3 loop spans 18 amino acids. The germline V gene has CDR1 SGHNT and CDR2 YYREEE (reference sequence). Unmatched junction bases numbered 9, after V lost 1 base and J lost 0 bases. The CDR3 sequence is CASSLSPRTGISNQPQHF. The CDR3 nucleotides read TGTGCCAGCAGCTTGAGTCCCCGGACAGGGATTAGCAATCAGCCCCAGCATTTT.

This chain uses TRBV29-1 with TRBJ2-4; 10 nucleotides align to TRBD1. CDR3 length: 16 residues. CDR1 SQVTM and CDR2 ANQGSEA come from the germline V gene. V shed 1 base, J shed 2 bases, and the junction held 5 bases outside the gene matches. The CDR3 loop reads CSVEGQGAGSKNIQYF. CDR3 DNA: TGCAGCGTTGAAGGACAGGGGGCAGGGTCCAAAAACATTCAGTACTTC.

This clone was found once. V and J are TRBV19 and TRBJ2-2; 9 bases map to TRBD2. The germline gives CDR1 LNHDA, CDR2 SQIVND (reference sequence). With V trimmed by 7 bases and J by 5 bases, 17 bases remained unmatched. The CDR3 sequence is 18 residues long. CDR3 nucleotides: TGTGCCAGTACCACCGCCATCCTGGCGGGGGGGCAAACCGGGGAGCTGTTTTTT. It is translated as CASTTAILAGGQTGELFF.

V is TRBV19 and J is TRBJ2-4; 7 nucleotides agree with TRBD1. CDR3 length: 15 amino acids. Germline V gene sequence: CDR1 LNHDA, CDR2 SQIVND (reference sequence). V was clipped by 4 bases and J by 0 bases; unmatched bases: 3. As DNA, the CDR3 is TGTGCCAGTAGTACCGGACAGGTAGCCAAAAACATTCAGTACTTC. Translation: CASSTGQVAKNIQYF.

The chain recombines TRBV6-2 or TRBV6-3 with TRBJ2-3, with D perhaps TRBD1 or TRBD2 (6 bases each). V lost 4 bases and J 3 bases, leaving 11 bases between the germline ends. Germline CDR1 and CDR2: MNHEY and SVGEGT. The CDR3 consists of 14 residues. CDR3 sequence reads: CASSWRGWTDTQYF. As DNA, the CDR3 is TGTGCCAGCAGTTGGAGGGGGTGGACAGATACGCAGTATTTT.

The rearrangement uses TRBV7-9 and TRBJ2-3; TRBD1 matches at 9 bases. The CDR3 has 14 residues. J gave up 5 bases and V 4 bases, and 4 bases lay outside the gene matches. CDR1 is SEHNR and CDR2 is FQNEAQ in the germline V gene (reference sequence). The CDR3 coding sequence is TGTGCCAGCAGCTCGGGACAGGGTTTAGATACGCAGTATTTT. Translated, it gives CASSSGQGLDTQYF.

CDR3 DNA: TGTGCCAGCTCACCATCTCAGATTACGAACACCGGGGAGCTGTTTTTT. It is translated as CASSPSQITNTGELFF. This rearrangement joins TRBV18 to TRBJ2-2, with D unresolved. The V end was cut by 2 bases, the J end by 0 bases, with 10 bases between. The CDR3 has 16 amino acids. Looked up from germline, CDR1 is KGHSH and CDR2 is LQKENI.

This clone has only a few counts. The J gene is TRBJ1-5, the V gene TRBV24-1; no clear D. Germline V lookup: CDR1 KGHDR, CDR2 SFDVKD. Trimming removed 5 bases at V and 0 bases at J, with 10 bases between. There are 15 residues in the CDR3. CDR3 sequence reads: CATSVGGNSNQPQHF. The CDR3 DNA reads as TGTGCCACCAGTGTTGGAGGGAATAGCAATCAGCCCCAGCATTTT.

The genes are TRBV11-2 and TRBJ2-5; 7 nucleotides match TRBD2. CDR1 is SGHAT and CDR2 is FQNNGV in the germline V gene. The CDR3 has 14 amino acids. Germline trimming cut 5 bases from V and 4 bases from J; bases unmatched to any gene: 7. CDR3 nucleotides: TGTGCCAGCAGCACTAATAGCGGGCGAGAGACCCAGTACTTC. It encodes CASSTNSGRETQYF.

This clone was observed once. The chain combines TRBV7-2 with TRBJ1-1; 7 bases fit TRBD1. CDR1 and CDR2 (germline): SGHTA, FQGNSA. This CDR3 is built from 17 residues. The trim removed 2 bases at V and 2 bases at J, leaving 11 bases unmatched. The CDR3 region is CASSLQRFEGANTEAFF. CDR3 bases: TGTGCCAGCAGCTTACAGAGGTTTGAGGGGGCAAACACTGAAGCTTTCTTT.

The chain combines TRBV4-3 with TRBJ1-5; 10 positions match TRBD1. Germline V lookup: CDR1 LGHNA, CDR2 YSLEER. V lost 0 bases, J lost 4 bases, and 6 bases stayed unmatched. CDR3 length equals 17 residues. In nucleotides, the CDR3 is TGCGCCAGCAGCCAAGAAGCTTTGGACAGGGGGAATCAGCCCCAGCATTTT. Its protein product is CASSQEALDRGNQPQHF.

The chain has TRBV5-1 and TRBJ2-3, with TRBD1 matching 8 bases. The CDR3 sequence is 15 residues long. V shed 4 bases and J 2 bases; nucleotides not matched to a gene: 6. Germline assignment: CDR1 SGHRS and CDR2 YFSETQ. This chain's CDR3 is CASSPRTGFTDTQYF. In DNA form, the CDR3 reads TGCGCCAGCAGCCCTAGGACAGGGTTCACAGATACGCAGTATTTT. Based on the CDR3 plus reference TRBV5-1 and TRBJ2-3, the full variable domain is KAGVTQTPRYLIKTRGQQVTLSCSPISGHRSVSWYQQTPGQGLQFLFEYFSETQRNKGNFPGRFSGRQFSNSRSEMNVSTLELGDSALYLCASSPRTGFTDTQYFGPGTRLTVL.

This chain uses TRBV19 with TRBJ1-2; 8 bases line up with TRBD1. With V trimmed by 5 bases and J by 4 bases, 3 bases remained unmatched. From germline, CDR1 is LNHDA and CDR2 SQIVND (reference sequence). The CDR3 runs to 13 residues. DNA for the CDR3: TGTGCCAGTAGTCCGACAGGGGCCTATGGCTACACCTTC. It yields the protein CASSPTGAYGYTF.

This sequence joins TRBV15 and TRBJ2-7, with D uncertain. The CDR3 consists of 14 residues. Per germline, CDR1 LNHNV and CDR2 YYDKDF (reference sequence). Trimming pared 0 bases from V and 0 bases from J, leaving 6 bases between. CDR3 loop: CATSRDKSSYEQYV. The CDR3 DNA reads as TGTGCCACCAGCAGAGACAAGAGCTCCTACGAGCAGTACGTC.

The chain has TRBV24-1 and TRBJ1-5, with D possibly being TRBD1 (5 bases). This CDR3 has 14 residues. V lost 5 bases to trimming and J lost 5 bases, with 12 bases between them. Germline values: CDR1 KGHDR, CDR2 SFDVKD. The CDR3: CATSGRDSYQPQHF. The CDR3 nucleotides read TGTGCCACCAGTGGCCGGGACTCTTATCAGCCCCAGCATTTT.

There are a few counts of this clone. V and J are TRBV28 and TRBJ1-6; 8 positions agree with TRBD1. J was trimmed by 2 bases and V by 3 bases; bases with no gene match: 6. The CDR3 extends over 17 amino acids. CDR1 MDHEN and CDR2 SYDVKM come from the germline V gene. This CDR3 reads CASSLRTGLTYNSPLHF. The CDR3 region has the DNA TGTGCCAGCAGTTTGAGGACAGGGTTGACCTATAATTCACCCCTCCACTTT.

V and J are TRBV7-2 and TRBJ1-5; perhaps TRBD1 as D (5 bases). Germline CDR1 is SGHTA and CDR2 is FQGNSA. V lost 1 base and J lost 5, with 9 bases in between. The CDR3 runs 14 residues. The CDR3 here is CASSLGRVDQPQHF. The CDR3 DNA reads TGTGCCAGCAGCTTAGGCAGGGTTGATCAGCCCCAGCATTTT.

The chain carries TRBV28 and TRBJ1-4; 8 bases map to TRBD1. The V segment lost 5 bases and the J segment 8 bases; nucleotides outside the gene matches: 10. Germline CDR1 MDHEN, CDR2 SYDVKM. This CDR3 spans 15 amino acids. CDR3 amino acids: CASSRTGTGGEKLFF. CDR3 in DNA: TGTGCCAGCAGTCGTACCGGGACAGGAGGCGAAAAACTGTTTTTT.

This rearrangement joins TRBV5-4 to TRBJ2-2; tentative D call: TRBD2 (5 bases). Germline V CDR1 and CDR2: SGHNT, YYREEE (reference sequence). The CDR3 totals 13 residues. V was shortened by 5 bases and J by 4 bases, with 9 bases between the two germline ends. The DNA for the CDR3 is TGTGCCAGCAGAGCAGAGGGCACCGGGGAGCTGTTTTTT. Protein: CASRAEGTGELFF.

V is TRBV14 and J is TRBJ2-5, with 9 bases fitting TRBD1. The CDR3 is 18 amino acids. Germline V CDR1 and CDR2: SGHDN, FVKESK. Germline trimming cut 4 bases from V and 5 bases from J; bases unmatched to any gene: 17. The CDR3 sequence: CASSPGRITGGAGETQYF. In nucleotides, the CDR3 is TGTGCCAGCAGCCCCGGCAGGATTACAGGGGGCGCGGGGGAGACCCAGTACTTC.

V gene TRBV7-3 combines with J gene TRBJ2-6; possibly TRBD1 for D (8 bases). Germline V gene data show CDR1 as SGHTA and CDR2 as FQGTGA. V was shortened by 5 bases and J by 1 base, with 21 bases between the two germline ends. CDR3 length: 19 residues. CDR3 sequence reads: CASSRQFTGGVSGANVLTF. The CDR3 coding sequence is TGTGCCAGCAGCCGCCAGTTCACAGGGGGGGTTTCTGGGGCCAACGTCCTGACTTTC.

The genes are TRBV4-2 and TRBJ1-2; a possible D gene is TRBD1 (6 bases). This CDR3 is built from 15 residues. Germline CDR1 is LGHNA and CDR2 is YNFKEQ. Trimming took off 0 bases at V and 2 bases at J, with 10 bases between the two ends. The CDR3 DNA follows: TGTGCCAGCAGCCAAGATCTGGGGGCGAACTATGGCTACACCTTC. Translating it yields CASSQDLGANYGYTF.

CDR3 nucleotides: TGTGCCAGCCGAACGGGGGGGCCGAAGACCCAGTACTTC. It specifies CASRTGGPKTQYF. The chain carries TRBV2 and TRBJ2-5; 8 bases are a match to TRBD2. The CDR3 covers 13 residues. The germline gives CDR1 SNHLY, CDR2 FYNNEI. The trim removed 8 bases at V and 6 bases at J, leaving 8 bases unmatched. The complete variable domain, with remaining parts taken from reference TRBV2 and TRBJ2-5, reads EPEVTQTPSHQVTQMGQEVILRCVPISNHLYFYWYRQILGQKVEFLVSFYNNEISEKSEIFDDQFSVERPDGSNFTLKIRSTKLEDSAMYFCASRTGGPKTQYFGPGTRLLVL.